Listed here is a single T cell receptor beta chain. The antigen remains unidentified. The TCR beta CDR3 regions underwent amplification using RNA transcripts as the source. TCR CDR3 underwent first-round RT-PCR with the HTBI primer set. TCRdb itself ran the multiplex PCR reads through MiXCR, one entry per CDR3 protein. The sample has 610,000 or so distinct CDR3 sequences; about half are singletons. This entry is derived from a study of T cells in Graves' hyperthyroidism and ophthalmopathy. Study observations and caveats: Researchers report that a 13 V-J model separated ophthalmopathy from stable hyperthyroidism.

CDR1 and CDR2 from the germline V gene are LNHNV and YYDKDF (reference sequence). V dropped 3 bases and J dropped 6 bases, with 14 bases sitting between them. The CDR3 is 14 amino acids. The origin of this receptor is a woman in her late teens or twenties with Graves' hyperthyroidism. The sequencing sample was made of peripheral blood or thyroid tissue (not recorded which). The chain has TRBV15 and TRBJ1-1, with D uncertain. The CDR3: CATSSSLGSPEAFF. In DNA, the CDR3 is TGTGCCACCAGCAGCTCGTTAGGGTCCCCTGAAGCTTTCTTT.